This is a list of T cell receptor beta chains from one sample in a study of blood T cell repertoires in COVID-19. Here immunoSEQ multiplex PCR was the method, and the copy in TCRdb shows in-frame clones only, minus some. The sample lists fewer than 90,000 clones; around 90% were seen once. Material: peripheral blood. These receptor sequences come from a man between 70 and 80 years old with acute or convalescent COVID-19. Both conserved end residues are part of each CDR3. A D gene is named only where the DNA matches it firmly. The size entry is marked missing in some rows and otherwise reads once, few, many or a size class.

>.|TRBJ1-2|.|TRBV27
CAPGGSRNYTF
TGTGCCCCTGGGGGGTCCCGGAACTACACCTTC
>TRBD1|TRBJ1-3|.|TRBV7-8
CASSLTGAGNTIYF
TGTGCCAGCAGCTTGACAGGGGCTGGAAACACCATATATTTT
>.|TRBJ2-1|.|TRBV6-1
CASSEAPAGSPNYNEQFF
TGTGCCAGCAGTGAAGCCCCTGCGGGCAGCCCAAACTACAATGAGCAGTTCTTC
>TRBD1|TRBJ1-2|.|TRBV5-4
CASSLDRGGYTF
TGTGCCAGCAGCTTGGACAGGGGAGGCTACACCTTC
>.|TRBJ2-7|.|TRBV10-1
CASSDPRGEQYF
TGCGCCAGCAGTGACCCCAGGGGAGAGCAGTACTTC
>.|TRBJ2-7|.|TRBV28
CASSQNTGEQYF
TGTGCCAGCAGTCAAAACACGGGGGAGCAGTACTTC
>.|TRBJ1-6|.|TRBV2
CASSETGGPNSPLHF
TGTGCCAGCAGTGAAACGGGAGGCCCAAATTCACCCCTCCACTTT
>.|TRBJ2-2|.|TRBV11-2
CASSPLESRGGELFF
TGTGCCAGCAGCCCCCTGGAAAGCCGAGGCGGGGAGCTGTTTTTT
>TRBD1|TRBJ2-7|.|TRBV18
CASSRLPGTGPYEQYF
TGTGCCAGCTCACGACTCCCCGGGACAGGGCCCTACGAGCAGTACTTC
>TRBD1|TRBJ1-5|.|TRBV7-2
CASSYGTGTGKYSNQPQHF
TGTGCCAGCAGCTATGGGACCGGGACAGGGAAATATAGCAATCAGCCCCAGCATTTT
>.|TRBJ2-2|few|TRBV3-1/TRBV3-2
CASSRLDTGELFF
TGTGCCAGCAGCCGACTCGACACCGGGGAGCTGTTTTTT
>.|TRBJ2-5|once|TRBV6-2/TRBV6-3
CASSYSGLQETQYF
TGTGCCAGCAGTTACTCTGGACTACAAGAGACCCAGTACTTC
>TRBD2|TRBJ2-1|.|TRBV3-1/TRBV3-2
CASSQRASGRAGEQFF
TGTGCCAGCAGCCAAAGGGCTAGCGGGAGGGCCGGTGAGCAGTTCTTC
>TRBD2|TRBJ2-7|once|TRBV5-6
CASSLPGGGTSYEQYF
TGTGCCAGCAGCCTACCGGGAGGGGGGACCTCCTACGAGCAGTACTTC
>.|TRBJ2-2|.|TRBV28
CASILGGNTGELFF
TGTGCCAGCATCCTAGGGGGGAACACCGGGGAGCTGTTTTTT
>TRBD1|TRBJ1-5|.|TRBV28
CASSSTGGVSNQPQHF
TGTGCCAGCAGTTCGACAGGGGGGGTTAGCAATCAGCCCCAGCATTTT
>.|TRBJ2-2|.|TRBV19
CASSIVANTGELFF
TGTGCCAGTAGTATTGTAGCGAACACCGGGGAGCTGTTTTTT
>TRBD1|TRBJ1-5|.|TRBV28
CASSFHPVDRGTGQPQHF
TGTGCCAGCAGTTTCCACCCGGTGGACAGGGGGACGGGCCAGCCCCAGCATTTT
>.|TRBJ1-5|few|TRBV4-3
CASSQEALSNQPQHF
TGCGCCAGCAGCCAAGAAGCGCTTAGCAATCAGCCCCAGCATTTT
>.|TRBJ1-5|.|TRBV21-1
CASSNSFHHRDTYPSNQPQHF
TGTGCCAGCAGCAACTCCTTCCATCACCGGGACACCTACCCTAGCAATCAGCCCCAGCATTTT
>TRBD1|TRBJ1-1|.|TRBV9
CASSKQGEAFNTEAFF
TGTGCCAGCAGCAAACAGGGGGAGGCCTTTAACACTGAAGCTTTCTTT
>.|TRBJ2-2|.|TRBV19
CASRLMPTGNTGELFF
TGTGCCAGTAGATTAATGCCGACGGGAAACACCGGGGAGCTGTTTTTT
>.|TRBJ2-7|once|TRBV3-1/TRBV3-2
CASSQHAGNEQYF
TGTGCCAGCAGCCAACATGCGGGGAACGAGCAGTACTTC
>.|TRBJ2-7|.|TRBV30
CAGWGDSTIF
TGTGCCGGTTGGGGGGACTCCACAATCTTC
>.|TRBJ1-2|.|TRBV28
CASSLSIGRVYGYTF
TGTGCCAGCAGTTTATCTATCGGCAGGGTCTATGGCTACACCTTC
>.|TRBJ2-7|.|TRBV11-2
CASSLAAASYEQYF
TGTGCCAGCAGCTTAGCAGCGGCCTCCTACGAGCAGTACTTC
>TRBD1|TRBJ2-7|.|TRBV6-2/TRBV6-3
CASSSLTGATSSYEQYF
TGTGCCAGCAGTTCGCTGACAGGGGCGACAAGCTCCTACGAGCAGTACTTC
>.|TRBJ2-3|.|TRBV10-3
CAISREATDTQYF
TGTGCCATCAGTCGAGAGGCCACAGATACGCAGTATTTT
>TRBD1|TRBJ2-1|.|TRBV29-1
CSVGQGNEQFF
TGCAGCGTTGGACAGGGAAATGAGCAGTTCTTC
>TRBD1|TRBJ2-7|few|TRBV5-1
CASSPQGQGSSYEQYF
TGCGCCAGCAGCCCACAGGGACAGGGGAGCTCCTACGAGCAGTACTTC
>TRBD1|TRBJ2-5|.|TRBV7-9
CASSYGTEQETQYF
TGTGCCAGCAGCTACGGGACAGAGCAAGAGACCCAGTACTTC
>.|TRBJ2-5|.|TRBV10-2
CASALRRPGETQYF
TGCGCCAGCGCTCTCCGGAGACCGGGGGAGACCCAGTACTTC
>TRBD2|TRBJ2-2|.|TRBV5-1
CASSGGTTTGELFF
TGCGCCAGCAGCGGTGGGACTACCACCGGGGAGCTGTTTTTT
>.|TRBJ1-2|.|TRBV11-2
CASSQGYRELGYTF
TGTGCCAGCAGCCAAGGGTACAGGGAACTTGGCTACACCTTC
>.|TRBJ1-5|.|TRBV4-1
CASSQDGQLNQPQHF
TGCGCCAGCAGCCAAGATGGGCAGCTCAATCAGCCCCAGCATTTT
>TRBD1|TRBJ1-2|.|TRBV29-1
CSVDTRQGAIGYTF
TGCAGCGTTGATACCCGACAGGGGGCGATTGGCTACACCTTC
>.|TRBJ2-7|.|TRBV28
CASSALRSPYEQYF
TGTGCCAGCAGTGCCCTTAGATCGCCCTACGAGCAGTACTTC
>.|TRBJ2-7|.|TRBV7-2
CASSPDRRTYEQYF
TGTGCCAGCAGCCCTGACAGGCGAACCTACGAGCAGTACTTC
>TRBD1|TRBJ1-1|.|TRBV18
CASSPGQLGGATEAFF
TGTGCCAGCTCACCGGGACAGTTGGGTGGGGCTACTGAAGCTTTCTTT
>TRBD1|TRBJ2-1|.|TRBV7-8
CASSRDSYNEQFF
TGTGCCAGCAGCCGGGACAGCTACAATGAGCAGTTCTTC
>.|TRBJ2-7|.|TRBV25-1
CAAGSYEQYF
TGTGCCGCAGGTTCCTACGAGCAGTACTTC
>.|TRBJ2-1|.|TRBV2
CASSVRTTYNEQFF
TGTGCCAGCAGTGTACGGACAACCTACAATGAGCAGTTCTTC
>TRBD1|TRBJ2-3|.|TRBV4-1
CASSRGQGVSTDTQYF
TGCGCCAGCAGCCGAGGACAGGGGGTAAGCACAGATACGCAGTATTTT
>.|TRBJ2-7|few|TRBV5-4
CASSRGLDPSYEQYF
TGTGCCAGCAGCCGAGGACTGGACCCCTCCTACGAGCAGTACTTC
>TRBD2|TRBJ2-7|.|TRBV18
CASSRRSSGLAGGRSASYEQYF
TGTGCCAGCTCACGAAGATCCTCGGGACTAGCGGGGGGGCGGAGCGCCTCCTACGAGCAGTACTTC
>TRBD1|TRBJ1-2|.|TRBV4-1
CASSQLTGGSYGYTF
TGCGCCAGCAGCCAATTGACAGGGGGTTCCTATGGCTACACCTTC
>.|TRBJ1-6|.|TRBV19
CASSIKGQISNSPLHF
TGTGCCAGTAGTATAAAGGGACAAATCAGTAATTCACCCCTCCACTTT
>.|TRBJ2-7|.|TRBV6-5
CASSYQQASYEQYF
TGTGCCAGCAGTTACCAACAGGCGTCCTACGAGCAGTACTTC
>.|TRBJ1-6|once|TRBV4-3
CASSQAQADNSPLHF
TGCGCCAGCAGCCAAGCACAGGCGGATAATTCACCCCTCCACTTT
>.|TRBJ2-3|.|TRBV28
CASGSGGRGDTQYF
TGTGCCAGCGGCTCTGGGGGCCGTGGTGATACGCAGTATTTT